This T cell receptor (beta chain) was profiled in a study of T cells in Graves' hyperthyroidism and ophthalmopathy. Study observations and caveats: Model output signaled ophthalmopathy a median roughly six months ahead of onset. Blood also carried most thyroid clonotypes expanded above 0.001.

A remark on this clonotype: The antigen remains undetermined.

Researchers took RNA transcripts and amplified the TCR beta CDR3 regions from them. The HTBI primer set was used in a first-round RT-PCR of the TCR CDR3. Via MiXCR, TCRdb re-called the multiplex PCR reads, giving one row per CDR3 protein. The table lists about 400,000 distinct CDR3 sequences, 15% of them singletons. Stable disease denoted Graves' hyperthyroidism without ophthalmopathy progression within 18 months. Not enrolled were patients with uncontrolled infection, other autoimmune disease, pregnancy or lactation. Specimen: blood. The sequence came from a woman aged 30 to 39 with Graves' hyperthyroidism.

The CDR3 sequence is CASHRGQVYNEQFF. DNA of the CDR3: TGTGCCAGCCACCGGGGACAGGTATACAATGAGCAGTTCTTC. The J gene is TRBJ2-1, the V gene TRBV19; 8 bases match TRBD1. Trimming removed 9 bases from V and 4 bases from J; junction bases left unmatched: 8. The germline gives CDR1 LNHDA, CDR2 SQIVND (reference sequence). The CDR3 is 14 residues long.